Presented here are 25 T cell receptor beta chains from one specimen sequenced in a study of blood T cell repertoires in COVID-19. Generated by immunoSEQ multiplex PCR, the TCRdb table keeps only in-frame clones and is missing some. This sample has around 94,000 clones, with 84% found just once. The sample comprised peripheral blood. These receptors all stem from a man in his forties or fifties with active or convalescent COVID-19.

The chain employs TRBV7-3 and TRBJ1-1; TRBD1 agrees at 8 bases. V lost 4 bases and J lost 3; bases outside the gene matches: 10. The CDR3 is made up of 16 amino acids. The germline V gene encodes CDR1 SGHTA and CDR2 FQGTGA. The CDR3 loop is CASSSAGRGLDTEAFF. The CDR3 region has the DNA TGTGCCAGCAGCTCGGCGGGCAGGGGGCTTGACACTGAAGCTTTCTTT.

This chain uses TRBV11-2 with TRBJ2-1, with 8 nucleotides matching TRBD1. The length of the CDR3 is 15 residues. Per germline, CDR1 SGHAT and CDR2 FQNNGV. Losses at the gene ends were 6 bases for V and 3 bases for J; bases not matched to a gene: 7. CDR3 nucleotides: TGTGCCAGCAGTTTACGAGACAGGGGCTACAATGAGCAGTTCTTC. It encodes CASSLRDRGYNEQFF.

The chain is built from TRBV7-8 and TRBJ2-3; 13 bases agree with TRBD2. The CDR3 length is 16 residues. In germline, CDR1 is SGHVS, CDR2 FQNEAQ. The junction had 4 bases not matched to a gene; V was cut back by 5 bases and J by 2 bases. CDR3 DNA sequence: TGTGCCAGCAGCCCGACTAGCGGGGGGACCACAGATACGCAGTATTTT. Amino acids: CASSPTSGGTTDTQYF.

The chain carries TRBV5-1 and TRBJ2-1, with 10 bases matching TRBD2. The V segment lost 0 bases and the J segment 7 bases; nucleotides outside the gene matches: 1. The CDR3 is made up of 14 amino acids. Germline CDR1 SGHRS, CDR2 YFSETQ. CDR3 sequence reads: CASSLGSGGNEQFF. Written as DNA, the CDR3 is TGCGCCAGCAGCTTGGGTAGCGGGGGGAATGAGCAGTTCTTC.

The CDR3 DNA reads TGTGCCAGCAGCCCCGGGGGAGCGGGGGACAATGAGCAGTTCTTC. It specifies CASSPGGAGDNEQFF. This sequence joins TRBV6-6 and TRBJ2-1, with 8 bases lining up with TRBD2. The CDR3 is 15 residues long. V trimming: 6 bases; J trimming: 5 bases; junction bases outside the gene matches: 9. From germline, CDR1 is MNHNY and CDR2 SVGAGI (reference sequence).

This chain uses TRBV4-2 with TRBJ2-7, with TRBD1 matching over 10 bases. Germline lookup yields CDR1 LGHNA and CDR2 YNFKEQ. The length of the CDR3 is 15 residues. Trimming removed 4 bases from V and 4 bases from J; junction bases left unmatched: 7. The CDR3 nucleotides read TGTGCCAGCAGCCGCGTGACAGGGGGCCAGTACGAGCAGTACTTC. Protein: CASSRVTGGQYEQYF.

This clone was seen just once. This sequence joins TRBV12-5 and TRBJ1-4; a possible D gene is TRBD1 (6 bases). V was pared by 0 bases and J by 7 bases, with 24 bases between. In germline, CDR1 is LGHNT, CDR2 FRNRAP. The CDR3 is 19 residues long. The CDR3 DNA is TGTGCTAGTGGTTTGGTACTCGGCAGTCTAAAAGGGGGTGTTGAAAAACTGTTTTTT. Amino acid sequence: CASGLVLGSLKGGVEKLFF.

This clone was found once. This chain links TRBV24-1 with TRBJ1-6; TRBD1 agrees at 8 bases. This CDR3 is built from 19 residues. The junction had 13 bases not matched to a gene; V was cut back by 4 bases and J by 3 bases. Germline loops: CDR1 KGHDR, CDR2 SFDVKD. The CDR3 sequence: CATSDHESGQANYNSPLHF. In nucleotides, the CDR3 is TGTGCCACCAGTGACCACGAGTCGGGACAGGCAAACTATAATTCACCCCTCCACTTT.

The rearrangement joins TRBV11-2 to TRBJ2-7; D possibly corresponds to TRBD2 (7 bases). CDR3 length: 14 residues. Germline CDR1 and CDR2: SGHAT and FQNNGV. V was clipped by 1 base and J by 7 bases, with 14 bases between them. The CDR3 loop reads CASSLAGGMGEQYF. The CDR3 DNA is TGTGCCAGCAGCTTAGCGGGGGGCATGGGGGAGCAGTACTTC.

This chain links TRBV6-2 or TRBV6-3 with TRBJ2-7; TRBD2 agrees at 7 bases. After removal of 0 bases from V and 6 bases from J, the junction contained 8 bases not matched to a gene. The CDR3 runs 15 residues. Germline V CDR1 and CDR2: MNHEY, SVGEGT. CDR3 nucleotide sequence: TGTGCCAGCAGTTACTCGGGCGGGGGAAGAGGCGAGCAGTACTTC. Translated, it gives CASSYSGGGRGEQYF.

The rearrangement uses TRBV5-6 and TRBJ2-4, with 7 positions matching TRBD1. Looked up from germline, CDR1 is SGHDT and CDR2 is YYEEEE. The CDR3 loop spans 13 amino acids. The V segment lost 4 bases and the J segment 7 bases; nucleotides outside the gene matches: 5. The CDR3 DNA reads as TGTGCCAGCAGCCAAGGGGGCTGGAACATTCAGTACTTC. Its protein product is CASSQGGWNIQYF.

The chain carries TRBV28 and TRBJ1-2, with 9 bases identical to TRBD1. Unmatched junction bases numbered 10, after V lost 4 bases and J lost 10 bases. The germline V gene encodes CDR1 MDHEN and CDR2 SYDVKM. The CDR3 is made up of 14 amino acids. The chain's CDR3 is CASSSGQGPLYYTF. The CDR3 DNA follows: TGTGCCAGCAGTTCAGGACAGGGGCCACTTTACTACACCTTC.

The chain combines TRBV10-2 with TRBJ2-1; 10 bases line up with TRBD1. Looked up from germline, CDR1 is WSHSY and CDR2 is SAAADI. V was clipped by 7 bases and J by 8 bases; unmatched bases: 8. The CDR3 consists of 14 residues. This chain's CDR3 is CASIRDRGTDEQFF. CDR3 nucleotides: TGCGCCAGCATTCGGGACAGGGGTACTGATGAGCAGTTCTTC.

The chain carries TRBV4-2 and TRBJ2-2, with 8 bases that match TRBD2. This CDR3 is built from 16 residues. CDR1 is LGHNA, CDR2 YNFKEQ, per germline. The V gene end was trimmed by 5 bases and the J gene end by 0 bases; junction bases not matched to a gene: 5. Here the CDR3 DNA reads TGTGCCAGCAGCACTCGACTAGCGACGAACACCGGGGAGCTGTTTTTT. The encoded protein is CASSTRLATNTGELFF.

This chain connects TRBV9 to TRBJ2-5, with TRBD2 identical over 10 bases. Trimming removed 2 bases from V and 5 bases from J; junction bases left unmatched: 9. This CDR3 is 16 amino acids long. Germline V CDR1 and CDR2: SGDLS, YYNGEE. CDR3 DNA: TGTGCCAGCAGCGTGGGGGCCAGCGGGGGGGCCGAGACCCAGTACTTC. It codes for CASSVGASGGAETQYF.

This chain uses TRBV6-5 with TRBJ2-7; 7 bases are shared with TRBD1. This CDR3 region has 14 residues. The germline V gene encodes CDR1 MNHEY and CDR2 SVGAGI. V shed 6 bases, J shed 2 bases, and the junction held 7 bases outside the gene matches. The CDR3: CASSRGTGPYEQYF. CDR3 nucleotide sequence: TGTGCCAGCAGCAGGGGGACCGGGCCCTACGAGCAGTACTTC.

On this clone: Other DNA sequences in the same sample also yield this CDR3. The chain carries TRBV9 and TRBJ2-3, with 10 bases lining up with TRBD2. The CDR3 length is 15 residues. Per the germline V gene, CDR1 is SGDLS and CDR2 is YYNGEE. Losses at the gene ends were 5 bases for V and 1 base for J; bases not matched to a gene: 4. DNA for the CDR3: TGTGCCAGCAGTGTTGGACTAGCGGGCACAGATACGCAGTATTTT. Translation gives CASSVGLAGTDTQYF.

The V call is TRBV9, the J call TRBJ2-5, with a tentative D call TRBD2 (5 bases). Trimming stripped 0 bases from V and 4 bases from J, with 13 bases between. The CDR3 runs 15 residues. Per germline, CDR1 SGDLS and CDR2 YYNGEE. For the CDR3, the DNA is TGTGCCAGCAGCGTAGGGCGGGTGATCGTAGAGACCCAGTACTTC. It specifies CASSVGRVIVETQYF.

This clone appeared once. This chain links TRBV5-1 with TRBJ2-5; 8 positions agree with TRBD1. Trimming removed 0 bases from V and 3 bases from J; junction bases left unmatched: 13. Per germline, CDR1 SGHRS and CDR2 YFSETQ. There are 18 residues in the CDR3. The CDR3, as DNA: TGCGCCAGCAGCTTGGGGCAGGGGGCTAGGATTTTAAAAGAGACCCAGTACTTC. Residues: CASSLGQGARILKETQYF.

J is TRBJ2-3 and V is TRBV9, with 9 bases matching TRBD2. The CDR3 is 14 residues long. Germline trimming cut 0 bases from V and 7 bases from J; bases unmatched to any gene: 3. Germline V gene sequence: CDR1 SGDLS, CDR2 YYNGEE. The CDR3 loop is CASSVGLAGNTQYF. The CDR3, as DNA: TGTGCCAGCAGCGTAGGGCTAGCGGGGAATACGCAGTATTTT.

The chain has TRBV6-2 or TRBV6-3 and TRBJ1-1; TRBD1 agrees at 8 bases. The V segment lost 5 bases and the J segment 6 bases; nucleotides outside the gene matches: 5. CDR1 MNHEY and CDR2 SVGEGT come from the germline V gene. This CDR3 is 13 amino acids long. CDR3 sequence: CASSPQGASEAFF. The CDR3 nucleotides are TGTGCCAGCAGTCCCCAGGGGGCGTCTGAAGCTTTCTTT.

V is TRBV3-1 (or the pseudogene TRBV3-2) and J is TRBJ2-7, with 9 bases identical to TRBD2. The CDR3 sequence is 15 residues long. Trimming cost V 3 bases and J 2 bases; bases outside gene matches: 5. From germline, CDR1 is LGHDT and CDR2 YNNKEL (reference sequence). CDR3 bases: TGTGCCAGCAGCCATGGGAGCGGGGGGACCTACGAGCAGTACTTC. Its protein is CASSHGSGGTYEQYF.

This chain links TRBV4-1 with TRBJ2-3; 9 nucleotides match TRBD1. The CDR3 spans 16 residues. CDR1 is MGHRA and CDR2 is YSYEKL in the germline V gene. J lost 1 base, V lost 1 base, and 3 bases had no gene match. CDR3 loop: CASSQGTGDRTDTQYF. The CDR3 bases are TGCGCCAGCAGCCAAGGGACAGGGGACCGCACAGATACGCAGTATTTT.

The chain combines TRBV6-5 with TRBJ1-2; 8 nucleotides match TRBD1. CDR3 length equals 15 residues. CDR1 is MNHEY and CDR2 is SVGAGI in the germline V gene. The junction had 6 bases not matched to a gene; V was cut back by 4 bases and J by 2 bases. The CDR3 bases are TGTGCCAGCAGTTTAACGGGACAGGCGAACTATGGCTACACCTTC. It specifies CASSLTGQANYGYTF.

The chain couples TRBV6-5 to TRBJ1-5; D gene ambiguous. The CDR3 totals 15 residues. V dropped 0 bases and J dropped 1 base, with 7 bases sitting between them. Germline lookup yields CDR1 MNHEY and CDR2 SVGAGI. This CDR3 is CASSYSGGSNQPQHF. The CDR3 DNA is TGTGCCAGCAGTTACTCAGGCGGAAGCAATCAGCCCCAGCATTTT.